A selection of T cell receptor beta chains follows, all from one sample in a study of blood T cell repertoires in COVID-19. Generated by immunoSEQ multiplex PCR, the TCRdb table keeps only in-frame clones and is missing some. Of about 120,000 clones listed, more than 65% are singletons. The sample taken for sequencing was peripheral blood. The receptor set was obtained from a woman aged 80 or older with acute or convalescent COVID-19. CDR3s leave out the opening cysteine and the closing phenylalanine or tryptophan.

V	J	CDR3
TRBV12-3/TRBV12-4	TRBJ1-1	ASSLGWEAEAF
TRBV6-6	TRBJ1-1	ASSPSGDEAF
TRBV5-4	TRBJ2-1	ASSSPNEQF
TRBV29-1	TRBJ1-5	SAGTGNQPQH
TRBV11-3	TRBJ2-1	ASSISGGDYNEQF
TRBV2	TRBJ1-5	ASRAGQVNNQPQH
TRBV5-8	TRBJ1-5	ASSTGQGPWGAQH
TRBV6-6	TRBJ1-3	ASSPGQTSGNTIY
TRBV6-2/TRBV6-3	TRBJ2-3	ASSNRLAGAGTDTQY
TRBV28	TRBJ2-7	ASSLGGGGYEQY
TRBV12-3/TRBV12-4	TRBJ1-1	ASTRGGNTEAF
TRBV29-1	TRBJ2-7	SVEVGQGRNEQY
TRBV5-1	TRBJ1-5	ASSLGDRGTPQH
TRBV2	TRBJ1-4	ASSDGYNNEKLF
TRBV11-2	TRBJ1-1	ASSLATNTEAF
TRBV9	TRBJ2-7	ASSLGLGPYEQY
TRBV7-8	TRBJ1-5	ASSLGQGVWYSNQPQH
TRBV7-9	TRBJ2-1	ASSLEAAYNEQF
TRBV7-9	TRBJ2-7	ASSPGTGGYEQY
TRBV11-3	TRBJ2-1	ASSLGSTGGNEQF
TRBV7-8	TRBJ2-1	ASSLAGTSGHSYNEQF
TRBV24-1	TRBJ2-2	ATSKPQGLAGELF
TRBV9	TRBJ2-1	ASTRKTGTNEQF
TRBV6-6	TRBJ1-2	ASSYGGQGVVGYT
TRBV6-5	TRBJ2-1	ASSSQRSSYNEQF
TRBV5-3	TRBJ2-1	ASPSWTGGNNEQF